The 24 T cell receptor beta chains in this list originate from one sample, sequenced in a study of shared clonotypes between healthy human individuals. Produced via immunoSEQ multiplex PCR; TCRdb's table is partial and in-frame only. The sample has approximately 2.3 million clones, approximately 95% seen once. The material sequenced was naive CD4+ T cells from PBMCs. Subset described: CD45RA+ positively selected. These receptors were collected from a young man in good health. Some clones in this sample may be carry-over from other donors' samples.

A word on this clone: Other DNA sequences in this specimen translate into the identical CDR3. The J gene is TRBJ1-1, the V gene TRBV29-1; D is ambiguous. Germline CDR1 and CDR2: SQVTM and ANQGSEA. This CDR3 is 13 amino acids long. V gave up 3 bases and J gave up 0 bases, with 8 bases separating them. CDR3 sequence reads: CSVERRLNTEAFF. CDR3 DNA: TGCAGCGTTGAGAGGCGGTTGAACACTGAAGCTTTCTTT.

This clone occurred a few times. The chain joins TRBV15 to TRBJ1-3; 7 nucleotides line up with TRBD1. Germline V gives CDR1 LNHNV, CDR2 YYDKDF (reference sequence). The J segment lost 0 bases and the V segment lost 3 bases, leaving 2 bases of the junction unmatched. The CDR3 loop spans 15 amino acids. The CDR3 DNA reads as TGTGCCACCAGCAGGGGACAGAGCTCTGGAAACACCATATATTTT. This codes for CATSRGQSSGNTIYF.

The rearrangement joins TRBV7-9 to TRBJ1-4; TRBD1 matches at 7 bases. The length of the CDR3 is 15 residues. Germline CDR1 is SEHNR and CDR2 is FQNEAQ (reference sequence). With 4 bases clipped from V and 4 bases from J, the junction kept 6 bases outside the gene matches. The CDR3 reads CASSYRQGFNEKLFF. CDR3 DNA: TGTGCCAGCAGCTATCGACAGGGTTTTAATGAAAAACTGTTTTTT.

J is TRBJ2-1 and V is TRBV19; D is possibly TRBD2 (5 bases). V was trimmed by 7 bases and J by 1 base, leaving 14 bases between them. Germline V gene lookup returns CDR1 LNHDA and CDR2 SQIVND (reference sequence). The CDR3 has 15 residues. The CDR3 loop reads CASTSWEGSYNEQFF. CDR3 DNA: TGTGCCAGTACTAGCTGGGAAGGGTCCTACAATGAGCAGTTCTTC.

The rearrangement links TRBV7-8 to TRBJ2-5; D is ambiguous. V was pared by 5 bases and J by 0 bases, with 10 bases between. The CDR3 contains 14 residues. Germline V CDR1 and CDR2: SGHVS, FQNEAQ. The CDR3 coding sequence is TGTGCCAGCAGCCCCCGACGGGACCAAGAGACCCAGTACTTC. Its protein is CASSPRRDQETQYF.

V gene TRBV28 combines with J gene TRBJ2-2; TRBD2 aligns across 8 bases. V trimming: 5 bases; J trimming: 1 base; junction bases outside the gene matches: 6. Germline CDR1 MDHEN, CDR2 SYDVKM. The CDR3 contains 16 residues. Here the CDR3 DNA reads TGTGCCAGCAGTCCAGCGGGAGTAGGGAACACCGGGGAGCTGTTTTTT. Amino acid sequence: CASSPAGVGNTGELFF. The full variable domain, rest sourced from reference TRBV28 and TRBJ2-2, is DVKVTQSSRYLVKRTGEKVFLECVQDMDHENMFWYRQDPGLGLRLIYFSYDVKMKEKGDIPEGYSVSREKKERFSLILESASTNQTSMYLCASSPAGVGNTGELFFGEGSRLTVL.

The V gene is TRBV5-1, the J gene TRBJ2-7, with D possibly called TRBD1 or TRBD2 (6 bases each). The ends were cut back, 4 bases at V and 2 bases at J, with 19 bases in the middle. CDR1 and CDR2 (germline): SGHRS, YFSETQ. The CDR3 has 16 residues. The CDR3 spells CASSRGQGGSPYEQYF. CDR3 DNA: TGCGCCAGCAGCCGGGGGCAGGGTGGATCGCCCTACGAGCAGTACTTC.

To note about this clone: Different DNA sequences within this sample yield the same CDR3. J is TRBJ2-5 and V is TRBV28; perhaps TRBD1 as D (5 bases). The CDR3 sequence is 14 residues long. Germline V CDR1 and CDR2: MDHEN, SYDVKM. Deletions cut 1 base from V and 2 bases from J, with 8 bases between. The chain's CDR3 is CASSLSPGQETQYF. The CDR3 nucleotides are TGTGCCAGCAGTTTATCGCCAGGGCAAGAGACCCAGTACTTC.

The J gene is TRBJ2-3, the V gene TRBV6-5; D is undetermined. V lost 4 bases and J lost 0, with 8 bases in between. The CDR3 is made up of 14 amino acids. The germline gives CDR1 MNHEY, CDR2 SVGAGI. The CDR3 loop reads CASSLSDSTDTQYF. The CDR3 DNA follows: TGTGCCAGCAGTTTGAGCGATAGCACAGATACGCAGTATTTT.

As regards this clone: The sample contains more than one DNA sequence encoding this CDR3. The CDR3: CAWSVQGVYEQYF. The CDR3, as DNA: TGTGCCTGGAGTGTCCAGGGCGTCTACGAGCAGTACTTC. V is TRBV30 and J is TRBJ2-7, with D perhaps matching TRBD1 (5 bases). The CDR3 loop spans 13 amino acids. Trimming shortened V by 0 bases and J by 3 bases, and 9 bases separated the two germline ends. Germline loops: CDR1 GTSNPN, CDR2 SVGIG (reference sequence).

The chain employs TRBV2 and TRBJ2-7; weak D call: TRBD2 (5 bases). CDR1 SNHLY and CDR2 FYNNEI come from the germline V gene. V lost 6 bases and J lost 0, with 18 bases in between. This CDR3 spans 16 amino acids. The CDR3, as DNA: TGTGCCAGCAGCCCCCTTAGCGCGGGTGGCTCCTACGAGCAGTACTTC. It is translated as CASSPLSAGGSYEQYF.

This clone was observed a handful of times. The chain has TRBV30 and TRBJ1-5; D might be TRBD1 (5 bases). V was cut by 2 bases and J by 3 bases, with 8 bases left in between. Germline V gene sequence: CDR1 GTSNPN, CDR2 SVGIG (reference sequence). The CDR3 is 13 amino acids. The CDR3 DNA sequence: TGTGCCTGGAGTCAGGGTGACAATCAGCCCCAGCATTTT. It encodes CAWSQGDNQPQHF.

The chain is built from TRBV30 and TRBJ2-5; tentative D call: TRBD2 (6 bases). The CDR3 covers 14 residues. Germline values: CDR1 GTSNPN, CDR2 SVGIG (reference sequence). V was pared by 5 bases and J by 1 base, with 14 bases between. The CDR3 spells CAWEHGGAQETQYF. CDR3 in DNA: TGTGCCTGGGAACACGGGGGAGCCCAAGAGACCCAGTACTTC.

The rearrangement links TRBV29-1 to TRBJ2-3; 11 bases agree with TRBD2. V trimming: 2 bases; J trimming: 1 base; junction bases outside the gene matches: 14. Germline loops: CDR1 SQVTM, CDR2 ANQGSEA. CDR3 length equals 19 residues. DNA for the CDR3: TGCAGCGTTGAAAGTCAGGGGTTTGGGACTAGCGGCCGCACAGATACGCAGTATTTT. Amino acids: CSVESQGFGTSGRTDTQYF.

V and J are TRBV6-1 and TRBJ1-1; D might be TRBD1 (6 bases). The V end was cut by 6 bases, the J end by 3 bases, with 11 bases between. Germline CDR1 and CDR2: MNHNS and SASEGT. CDR3 length: 13 amino acids. The CDR3 nucleotides read TGTGCCAGCAGCCTGGACAGTTACACTGAAGCTTTCTTT. As protein: CASSLDSYTEAFF.

The CDR3 loop is CATSREPQGGTDTQYF. As DNA, the CDR3 is TGTGCCACCAGCAGAGAACCCCAGGGTGGCACAGATACGCAGTATTTT. V gene TRBV15 combines with J gene TRBJ2-3; tentative D call: TRBD1 (5 bases). The germline V gene encodes CDR1 LNHNV and CDR2 YYDKDF (reference sequence). This CDR3 has 16 residues. With 0 bases removed from V and 1 base from J, the gap between germline ends came to 11 bases.

As regards this clone: The same CDR3 is also encoded by other DNA sequences in this sample. The chain couples TRBV5-1 to TRBJ2-3; D is undetermined. From germline, CDR1 is SGHRS and CDR2 YFSETQ. The germline V and J ends were trimmed by 4 bases and 2 bases, with 11 bases remaining between them. The CDR3 is 14 residues long. The CDR3 bases are TGCGCCAGCAGCCTAACCGGGCCCACAGATACGCAGTATTTT. The encoded protein is CASSLTGPTDTQYF.

The chain uses TRBV7-2 and TRBJ1-4, with 7 nucleotides matching TRBD1. Germline CDR1 reads SGHTA; CDR2 reads FQGNSA. This CDR3 is built from 14 residues. Unmatched junction bases numbered 4, after V lost 1 base and J lost 8 bases. CDR3 DNA sequence: TGTGCCAGCAGCTTAGGAGGGGGCAGGGAAAAACTGTTTTTT. It is translated as CASSLGGGREKLFF.

The chain is built from TRBV7-6 and TRBJ1-4; TRBD1 is a possible D gene (5 bases). Germline V gene sequence: CDR1 SGHVS, CDR2 FNYEAQ. The V and J ends lost 6 bases and 6 bases respectively, with 11 bases between them. The CDR3 length is 13 residues. CDR3 amino acids: CASSPARDEKLFF. The CDR3 DNA sequence: TGTGCCAGCAGTCCTGCCAGGGATGAAAAACTGTTTTTT.

This rearrangement joins TRBV7-9 to TRBJ2-5, with D possibly called TRBD1 or TRBD2 (5 bases each). The CDR3 consists of 14 residues. The germline V and J ends were trimmed by 2 bases and 2 bases, with 9 bases remaining between them. Germline assignment: CDR1 SEHNR and CDR2 FQNEAQ (reference sequence). The CDR3 nucleotides read TGTGCCAGCAGCTTAATGGGGACGCAAGAGACCCAGTACTTC. Its protein product is CASSLMGTQETQYF.

The V gene is TRBV7-2, the J gene TRBJ2-7; D uncertain. The germline V gene has CDR1 SGHTA and CDR2 FQGNSA. V lost 2 bases, J lost 5 bases, and 13 bases lay in between. The CDR3 runs 14 residues. CDR3 sequence: CASSLNPETDEQYF. In nucleotides, the CDR3 is TGTGCCAGCAGCTTAAATCCCGAGACGGACGAGCAGTACTTC. Drawing the rest from reference TRBV7-2 and TRBJ2-7, the complete variable domain is GAGVSQSPSNKVTEKGKDVELRCDPISGHTALYWYRQSLGQGLEFLIYFQGNSAPDKSGLPSDRFSAERTGGSVSTLTIQRTQQEDSAVYLCASSLNPETDEQYFGPGTRLTVT.

The rearrangement uses TRBV7-9 and TRBJ1-1, with TRBD1 as a possible D gene (5 bases). Germline V CDR1 and CDR2: SEHNR, FQNEAQ (reference sequence). Trimming removed 2 bases at V and 9 bases at J, with 10 bases between. This CDR3 is built from 12 residues. The CDR3 nucleotides read TGTGCCAGCAGCTTATCAGGGATTCAAGCTTTCTTT. This codes for CASSLSGIQAFF.

J is TRBJ1-2 and V is TRBV2; the D gene is possibly TRBD1 (5 bases). V was trimmed by 3 bases and J by 5 bases, leaving 16 bases between them. Germline V gene lookup returns CDR1 SNHLY and CDR2 FYNNEI. The CDR3 totals 15 residues. CDR3 DNA sequence: TGTGCCAGCAGTGATAGGGCGGGCCCAGGGTATGGCTACACCTTC. Translated, it gives CASSDRAGPGYGYTF.

The J gene is TRBJ2-7, the V gene TRBV5-1, with TRBD1 identical over 8 bases. Germline V gene lookup returns CDR1 SGHRS and CDR2 YFSETQ. This CDR3 has 16 amino acids. Losses at the gene ends were 4 bases for V and 6 bases for J; bases not matched to a gene: 15. CDR3 DNA: TGCGCCAGCAGCCAAGAGATAGGGACAGGACAGTTCGAGCAGTACTTC. This translates into CASSQEIGTGQFEQYF.